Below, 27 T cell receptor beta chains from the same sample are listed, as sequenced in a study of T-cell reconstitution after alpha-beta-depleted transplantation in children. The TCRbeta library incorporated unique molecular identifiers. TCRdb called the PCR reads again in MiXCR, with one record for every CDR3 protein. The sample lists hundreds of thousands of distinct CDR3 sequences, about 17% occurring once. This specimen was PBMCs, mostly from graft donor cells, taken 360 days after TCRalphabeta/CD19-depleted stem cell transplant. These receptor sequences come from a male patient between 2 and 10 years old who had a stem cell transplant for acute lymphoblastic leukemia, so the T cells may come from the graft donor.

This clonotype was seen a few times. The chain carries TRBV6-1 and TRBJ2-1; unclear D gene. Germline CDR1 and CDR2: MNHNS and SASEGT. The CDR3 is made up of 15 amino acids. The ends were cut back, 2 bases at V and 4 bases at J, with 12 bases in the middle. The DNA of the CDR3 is TGTGCCAGCAGTGAATGGGGTTACGGATACAATGAGCAGTTCTTC. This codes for CASSEWGYGYNEQFF.

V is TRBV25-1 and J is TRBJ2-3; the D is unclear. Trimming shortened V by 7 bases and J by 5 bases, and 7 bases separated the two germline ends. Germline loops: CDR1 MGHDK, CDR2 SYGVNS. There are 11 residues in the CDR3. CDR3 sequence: CASTEQDTQYF. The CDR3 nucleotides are TGTGCCAGCACGGAGCAAGATACGCAGTATTTT.

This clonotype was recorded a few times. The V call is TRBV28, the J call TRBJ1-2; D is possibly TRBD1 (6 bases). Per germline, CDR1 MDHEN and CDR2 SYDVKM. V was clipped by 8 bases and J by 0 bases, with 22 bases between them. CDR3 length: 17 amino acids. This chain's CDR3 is CASSSYRETRANYGYTF. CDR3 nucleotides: TGTGCCAGCTCCTCTTACAGGGAGACCCGAGCTAACTATGGCTACACCTTC.

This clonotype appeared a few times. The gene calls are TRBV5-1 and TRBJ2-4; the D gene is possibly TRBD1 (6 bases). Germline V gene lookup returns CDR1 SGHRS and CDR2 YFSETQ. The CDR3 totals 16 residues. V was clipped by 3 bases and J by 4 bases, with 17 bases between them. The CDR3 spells CASSSRDTDFKNIQYF. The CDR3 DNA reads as TGCGCCAGCAGCTCCCGGGACACCGATTTTAAAAACATTCAGTACTTC.

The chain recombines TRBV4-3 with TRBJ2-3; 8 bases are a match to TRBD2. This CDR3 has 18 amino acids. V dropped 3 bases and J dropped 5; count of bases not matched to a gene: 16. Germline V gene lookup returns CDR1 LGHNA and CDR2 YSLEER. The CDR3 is CASSQRAGVAGYGDTQYF. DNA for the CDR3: TGCGCCAGCAGCCAGAGAGCTGGTGTAGCGGGATATGGAGATACGCAGTATTTT.

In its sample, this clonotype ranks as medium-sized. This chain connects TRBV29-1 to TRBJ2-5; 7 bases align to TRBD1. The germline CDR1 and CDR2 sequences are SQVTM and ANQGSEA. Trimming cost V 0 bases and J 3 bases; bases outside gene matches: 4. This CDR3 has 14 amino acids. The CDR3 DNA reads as TGCAGCGTTGAAGAGGGCAGGGGGAAAGAGACCCAGTACTTC. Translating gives CSVEEGRGKETQYF.

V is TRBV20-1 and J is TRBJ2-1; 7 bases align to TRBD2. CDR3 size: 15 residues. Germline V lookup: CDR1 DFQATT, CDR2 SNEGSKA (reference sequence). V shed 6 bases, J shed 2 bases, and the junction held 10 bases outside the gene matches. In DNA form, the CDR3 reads TGCAGTGCCCTTCCCCTAGCGGAGCCCTACAATGAGCAGTTCTTC. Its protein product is CSALPLAEPYNEQFF.

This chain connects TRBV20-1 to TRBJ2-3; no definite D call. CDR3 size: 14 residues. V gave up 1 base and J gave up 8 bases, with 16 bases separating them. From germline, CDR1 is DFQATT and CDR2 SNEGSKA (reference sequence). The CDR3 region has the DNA TGCAGTGCTAGAGGAGTTCAAGGGAAGGGTACGCAGTATTTT. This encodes CSARGVQGKGTQYF.

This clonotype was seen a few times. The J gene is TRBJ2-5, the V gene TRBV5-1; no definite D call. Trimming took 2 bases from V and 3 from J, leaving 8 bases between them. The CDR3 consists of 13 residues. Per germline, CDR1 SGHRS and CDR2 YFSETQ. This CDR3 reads CASSFDLKETQYF. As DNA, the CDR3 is TGCGCCAGCAGCTTCGACTTGAAAGAGACCCAGTACTTC.

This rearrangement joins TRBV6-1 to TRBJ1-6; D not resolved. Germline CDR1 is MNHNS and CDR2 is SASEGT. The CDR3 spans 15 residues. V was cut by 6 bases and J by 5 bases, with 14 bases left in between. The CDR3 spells CASSLIDHNNSPLHF. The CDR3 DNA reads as TGTGCCAGCAGCCTAATAGACCACAATAATTCACCCCTCCACTTT.

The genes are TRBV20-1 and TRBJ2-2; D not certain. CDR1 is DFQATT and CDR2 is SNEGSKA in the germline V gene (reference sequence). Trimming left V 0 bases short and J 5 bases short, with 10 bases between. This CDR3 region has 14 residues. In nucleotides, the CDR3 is TGCAGTGCTAGAGATTATCGGGTAACCGGGGAGCTGTTTTTT. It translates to CSARDYRVTGELFF.

CDR3 protein: CASGFTGTSVTHPSYNEQFF. CDR3 DNA sequence: TGTGCTAGTGGTTTCACCGGGACTAGCGTTACCCACCCTTCCTACAATGAGCAGTTCTTC. V usage is TRBV12-5 and J usage is TRBJ2-1; 10 positions match TRBD2. The CDR3 spans 20 residues. Per the germline V gene, CDR1 is LGHNT and CDR2 is FRNRAP. V lost 3 bases, J lost 1 base, and 15 bases stayed unmatched. Full variable domain (rest looked up from reference TRBV12-5 and TRBJ2-1): DARVTQTPRHKVTEMGQEVTMRCQPILGHNTVFWYRQTMMQGLELLAYFRNRAPLDDSGMPKDRFSAEMPDATLATLKIQPSEPRDSAVYFCASGFTGTSVTHPSYNEQFFGPGTRLTVL.

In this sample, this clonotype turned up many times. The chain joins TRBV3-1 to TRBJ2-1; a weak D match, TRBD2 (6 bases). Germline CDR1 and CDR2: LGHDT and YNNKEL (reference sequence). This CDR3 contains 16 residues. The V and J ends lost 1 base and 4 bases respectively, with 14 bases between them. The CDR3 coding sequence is TGTGCCAGCAGCCAAGTGGGAGGCCCACGTTACAATGAGCAGTTCTTC. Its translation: CASSQVGGPRYNEQFF.

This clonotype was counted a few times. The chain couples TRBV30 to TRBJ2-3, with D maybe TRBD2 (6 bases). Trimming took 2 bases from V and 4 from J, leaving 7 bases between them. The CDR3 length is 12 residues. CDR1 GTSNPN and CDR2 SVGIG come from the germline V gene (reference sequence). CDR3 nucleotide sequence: TGTGCCTGGAGTCCGGGGGCAGATACGCAGTATTTT. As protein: CAWSPGADTQYF.

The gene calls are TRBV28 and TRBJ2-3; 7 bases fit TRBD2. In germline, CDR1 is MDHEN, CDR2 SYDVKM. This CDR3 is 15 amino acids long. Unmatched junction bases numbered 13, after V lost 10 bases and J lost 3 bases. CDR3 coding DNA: TGTGCCACCCGAATAATAGTGGGGGGGACAGATACGCAGTATTTT. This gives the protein CATRIIVGGTDTQYF.

CDR3 DNA: TGTGCCAGGGGACAGGAGGGCTTCGGGGAGCTGTTTTTT. Its translation is CARGQEGFGELFF. The gene calls are TRBV2 and TRBJ2-2; 8 bases are a match to TRBD1. The length of the CDR3 is 13 residues. Germline lookup yields CDR1 SNHLY and CDR2 FYNNEI. The V gene end was trimmed by 9 bases and the J gene end by 7 bases; junction bases not matched to a gene: 7.

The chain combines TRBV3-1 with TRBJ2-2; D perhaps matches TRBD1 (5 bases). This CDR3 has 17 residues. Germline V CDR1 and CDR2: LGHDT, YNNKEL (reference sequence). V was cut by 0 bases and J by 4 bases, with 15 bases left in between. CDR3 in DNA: TGTGCCAGCAGCCAAGAGGCCCAGGGCCCTCTCACCGGGGAGCTGTTTTTT. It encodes CASSQEAQGPLTGELFF.

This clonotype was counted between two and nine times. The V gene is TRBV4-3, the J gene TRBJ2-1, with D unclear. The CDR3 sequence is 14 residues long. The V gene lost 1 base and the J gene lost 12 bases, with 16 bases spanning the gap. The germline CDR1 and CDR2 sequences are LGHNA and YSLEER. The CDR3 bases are TGCGCCAGCAGCCAAGGCCCCTTAAGAGGTTGGCAGTTCTTC. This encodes CASSQGPLRGWQFF.

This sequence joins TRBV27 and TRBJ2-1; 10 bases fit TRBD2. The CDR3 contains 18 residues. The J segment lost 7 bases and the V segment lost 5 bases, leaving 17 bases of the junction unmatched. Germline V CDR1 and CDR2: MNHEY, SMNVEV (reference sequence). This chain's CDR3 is CASSLVLEAGGGPNEQFF. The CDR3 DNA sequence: TGTGCCAGCAGTCTAGTATTGGAAGCGGGGGGGGGACCAAATGAGCAGTTCTTC.

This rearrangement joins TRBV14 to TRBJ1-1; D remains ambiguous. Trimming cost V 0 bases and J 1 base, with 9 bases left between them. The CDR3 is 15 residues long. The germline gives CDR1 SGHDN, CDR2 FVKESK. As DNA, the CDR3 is TGTGCCAGCAGCCAAGATCGGGCAGGGAACACTGAAGCTTTCTTT. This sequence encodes CASSQDRAGNTEAFF.

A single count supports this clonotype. CDR3 amino acids: CASSLGLVNTGELFF. In nucleotides, the CDR3 is TGTGCCAGCAGTTTAGGACTAGTTAACACCGGGGAGCTGTTTTTT. The chain recombines TRBV12-3 or TRBV12-4 with TRBJ2-2; possible D gene TRBD2, 6 bases. There are 15 residues in the CDR3. Deletions cut 1 base from V and 2 bases from J, with 8 bases between.

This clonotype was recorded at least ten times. CDR3 amino acids: CASSLSLAVSYEQYF. The CDR3 nucleotides read TGTGCCAGCAGTTTGTCACTAGCGGTTTCCTACGAGCAGTACTTC. This chain connects TRBV28 to TRBJ2-7; TRBD2 matches at 8 bases. The CDR3 has 15 residues. Unmatched junction bases numbered 5, after V lost 3 bases and J lost 1 base. Germline lookup yields CDR1 MDHEN and CDR2 SYDVKM.

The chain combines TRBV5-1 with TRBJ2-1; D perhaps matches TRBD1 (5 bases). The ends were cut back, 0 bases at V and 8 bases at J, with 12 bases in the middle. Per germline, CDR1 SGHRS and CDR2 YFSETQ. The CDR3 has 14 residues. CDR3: CASSLGGGAHEQFF. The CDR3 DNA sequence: TGCGCCAGCAGCTTGGGGGGTGGGGCCCATGAGCAGTTCTTC. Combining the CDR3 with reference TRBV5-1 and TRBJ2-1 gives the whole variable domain KAGVTQTPRYLIKTRGQQVTLSCSPISGHRSVSWYQQTPGQGLQFLFEYFSETQRNKGNFPGRFSGRQFSNSRSEMNVSTLELGDSALYLCASSLGGGAHEQFFGPGTRLTVL.

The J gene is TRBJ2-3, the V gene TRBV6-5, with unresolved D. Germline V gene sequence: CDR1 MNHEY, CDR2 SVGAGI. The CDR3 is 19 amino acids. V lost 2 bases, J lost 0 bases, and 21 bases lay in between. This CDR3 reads CASSYGAWSLGGSTDTQYF. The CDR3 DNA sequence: TGTGCCAGCAGTTACGGAGCTTGGTCCCTGGGCGGTAGCACAGATACGCAGTATTTT.

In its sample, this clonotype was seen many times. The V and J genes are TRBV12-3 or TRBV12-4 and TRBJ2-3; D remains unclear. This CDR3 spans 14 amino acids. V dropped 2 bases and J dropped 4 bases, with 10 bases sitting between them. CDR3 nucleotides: TGTGCCAGCAGTTTACCCGTGGTCGCAGATACGCAGTATTTT. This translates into CASSLPVVADTQYF.

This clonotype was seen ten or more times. The CDR3 bases are TGTGCCAGCAGTTTTATCCAGGCCAGGGAGACCCAGTACTTC. Translated, it gives CASSFIQARETQYF. V gene TRBV28 combines with J gene TRBJ2-5; D gene unclear. CDR3 length: 14 amino acids. The germline CDR1 and CDR2 sequences are MDHEN and SYDVKM. The V and J ends lost 3 bases and 5 bases respectively, with 13 bases between them. Complete variable domain (other parts from reference TRBV28 and TRBJ2-5): DVKVTQSSRYLVKRTGEKVFLECVQDMDHENMFWYRQDPGLGLRLIYFSYDVKMKEKGDIPEGYSVSREKKERFSLILESASTNQTSMYLCASSFIQARETQYFGPGTRLLVL.

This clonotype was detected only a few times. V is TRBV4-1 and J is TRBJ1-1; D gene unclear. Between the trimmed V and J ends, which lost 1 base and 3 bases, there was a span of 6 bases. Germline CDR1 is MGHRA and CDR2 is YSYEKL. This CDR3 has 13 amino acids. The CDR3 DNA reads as TGCGCCAGCAGCCAAGTAGGAGACACTGAAGCTTTCTTT. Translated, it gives CASSQVGDTEAFF.